Below are 26 T cell receptor beta chains sequenced from a single sample in a study of T cells after posttransplantation cyclophosphamide. The table came from immunoSEQ multiplex PCR; TCRdb's copy has only in-frame clones and leaves some out. The sample yields 14,000 or so clones, roughly 71% seen once. The sequencing sample was made of memory CD4+ T cells sorted from PBMCs. These receptors were taken from a man aged 50 to 59.

The V gene is TRBV30, the J gene TRBJ1-4, with 8 bases that match TRBD1. J lost 5 bases, V lost 1 base, and 6 bases had no gene match. CDR1 and CDR2 from the germline V gene are GTSNPN and SVGIG (reference sequence). The CDR3 is made up of 15 amino acids. CDR3 in amino acids: CAWSGRRQGNEKLFF. The CDR3 region has the DNA TGTGCCTGGAGTGGTCGGAGACAGGGGAATGAAAAACTGTTTTTT.

The chain combines TRBV30 with TRBJ2-1, with TRBD2 as a possible D gene (6 bases). Deletions cut 4 bases from V and 0 bases from J, with 13 bases between. This CDR3 spans 15 amino acids. Germline V gene sequence: CDR1 GTSNPN, CDR2 SVGIG (reference sequence). The CDR3: CAWTRDSSSYNEQFF. The CDR3 bases are TGTGCCTGGACGCGGGATTCCAGCTCCTACAATGAGCAGTTCTTC.

V is TRBV30 and J is TRBJ2-7, with TRBD1 as a possible D gene (6 bases). Germline CDR1 reads GTSNPN; CDR2 reads SVGIG (reference sequence). The CDR3 runs 16 residues. Trimming took off 0 bases at V and 2 bases at J, with 17 bases between the two ends. In DNA, the CDR3 is TGTGCCTGGAGTGTGCCCACAGGGCCGTCTACCTACGAGCAGTACTTC. Amino acid sequence: CAWSVPTGPSTYEQYF.

This clone was recorded only once. The chain couples TRBV29-1 to TRBJ2-1; 8 nucleotides match TRBD2. The germline CDR1 and CDR2 sequences are SQVTM and ANQGSEA. V lost 4 bases to trimming and J lost 4 bases; unmatched junction nucleotides: 6. This CDR3 contains 14 residues. The CDR3 spells CSVGSGNGYNEQFF. CDR3 in DNA: TGCAGCGTTGGTAGCGGGAACGGGTACAATGAGCAGTTCTTC.

The gene calls are TRBV19 and TRBJ2-6; 10 bases fit TRBD1. Germline V gene data show CDR1 as LNHDA and CDR2 as SQIVND (reference sequence). After removal of 6 bases from V and 3 bases from J, the junction contained 5 bases not matched to a gene. The CDR3 loop spans 16 amino acids. CDR3 in DNA: TGTGCCAGTAGCCCGACAGGGGGCGTTGGGGCCAACGTCCTGACTTTC. As protein: CASSPTGGVGANVLTF.

The chain couples TRBV30 to TRBJ1-5; maybe TRBD1 (5 bases). Germline loops: CDR1 GTSNPN, CDR2 SVGIG (reference sequence). The V end lost 1 base, the J end lost 1 base, and 8 bases lay between the germline ends. CDR3 length equals 14 residues. This CDR3 is CAWSGGVSNQPQHF. CDR3 bases: TGTGCCTGGAGTGGGGGCGTCAGCAATCAGCCCCAGCATTTT.

The rearrangement uses TRBV29-1 and TRBJ1-1, with D possibly TRBD1 on 5 matching bases. There are 13 residues in the CDR3. Trimming took 2 bases from V and 7 from J, leaving 14 bases between them. Germline CDR1 is SQVTM and CDR2 is ANQGSEA. Here the CDR3 reads CSVETVGVNEAFF. CDR3 in DNA: TGCAGCGTTGAAACGGTAGGGGTTAATGAAGCTTTCTTT.

This clone was counted a few times. The chain couples TRBV19 to TRBJ1-4; the match to TRBD1 covers 8 bases. Looked up from germline, CDR1 is LNHDA and CDR2 is SQIVND (reference sequence). V lost 5 bases and J lost 2; bases outside the gene matches: 7. The CDR3 is 16 residues long. The CDR3 spells CASSALQGATNEKLFF. CDR3 in DNA: TGTGCCAGTAGTGCCCTCCAGGGGGCTACTAATGAAAAACTGTTTTTT.

The rearrangement links TRBV7-2 to TRBJ2-1; 9 bases are shared with TRBD2. The CDR3 is 16 amino acids. Germline V lookup: CDR1 SGHTA, CDR2 FQGNSA. Losses at the gene ends were 5 bases for V and 12 bases for J; bases not matched to a gene: 17. The DNA of the CDR3 is TGTGCCAGCAGCGGCGGGGGGGAAGCTTCCACGGTCGGGCAGTTCTTC. It translates to CASSGGGEASTVGQFF.

The rearrangement links TRBV5-8 to TRBJ1-4, with TRBD1 as a possible D gene (6 bases). V gave up 3 bases and J gave up 6 bases, with 15 bases separating them. The CDR3 totals 15 residues. The V gene's germline CDR1 is SGHTS and CDR2 YDEGEE. The CDR3 region is CASSSTGWGDEKLFF. Here the CDR3 DNA reads TGTGCCAGCAGCTCGACAGGTTGGGGCGATGAAAAACTGTTTTTT.

The DNA for the CDR3 is TGCGCCAGCAGCTTGGACAGTTCGTCCTACAATGAGCAGTTCTTC. Encoded protein: CASSLDSSSYNEQFF. This rearrangement joins TRBV5-1 to TRBJ2-1, with D hard to call. The V and J ends lost 0 bases and 1 base respectively, with 8 bases between them. The germline V gene has CDR1 SGHRS and CDR2 YFSETQ. This CDR3 has 15 amino acids.

This chain connects TRBV5-1 to TRBJ2-2, with D possibly TRBD2 on 6 matching bases. Deletions cut 3 bases from V and 4 bases from J, with 13 bases between. The CDR3 is 15 amino acids. Germline-derived CDR1 and CDR2 are SGHRS and YFSETQ. CDR3 loop: CASSSQAGITGELFF. As DNA, the CDR3 is TGCGCCAGCAGCTCACAAGCGGGTATCACCGGGGAGCTGTTTTTT.

The chain carries TRBV6-5 and TRBJ1-1, with D unresolved. Germline V CDR1 and CDR2: MNHEY, SVGAGI. This CDR3 contains 12 residues. Trimming stripped 6 bases from V and 4 bases from J, with 9 bases between. The CDR3 spells CASSRHGTEAFF. The DNA of the CDR3 is TGTGCCAGCAGCCGCCACGGCACTGAAGCTTTCTTT.

This clone was seen a few times. The chain links TRBV29-1 to TRBJ1-2; TRBD1 is a possible D gene (6 bases). Deletions cut 7 bases from V and 1 base from J, with 22 bases between. From germline, CDR1 is SQVTM and CDR2 ANQGSEA. CDR3 length: 16 residues. CDR3 bases: TGCAGCGCAGGGGAAAGGGACATCCCCTATAACTATGGCTACACCTTC. Its translation is CSAGERDIPYNYGYTF.

The rearrangement uses TRBV11-3 and TRBJ2-1; 9 nucleotides align to TRBD2. Germline V CDR1 and CDR2: SGHNT, YENEEA. The V and J ends lost 8 bases and 7 bases, in that order; junction bases with no gene match: 9. This CDR3 is built from 14 residues. CDR3 DNA: TGTGCCAGCTTGGCGGGGGGGTTGGAGAATGAGCAGTTCTTC. It codes for CASLAGGLENEQFF.

This chain joins TRBV11-3 and TRBJ2-1; 8 bases agree with TRBD2. This CDR3 is built from 14 residues. V shed 5 bases, J shed 9 bases, and the junction held 9 bases outside the gene matches. The germline CDR1 and CDR2 sequences are SGHNT and YENEEA. As DNA, the CDR3 is TGTGCCAGCAGCCCGGGGGGGAGAAACGGTGAGCAGTTCTTC. It codes for CASSPGGRNGEQFF. Using reference TRBV11-3 and TRBJ2-1 for the parts outside the CDR3, the full variable domain is EAGVVQSPRYKIIEKKQPVAFWCNPISGHNTLYWYLQNLGQGPELLIRYENEEAVDDSQLPKDRFSAERLKGVDSTLKIQPAELGDSAVYLCASSPGGRNGEQFFGPGTRLTVL.

The chain recombines TRBV7-8 with TRBJ2-2, with 8 bases aligning to TRBD2. After removal of 3 bases from V and 4 bases from J, the junction contained 1 base not matched to a gene. The germline CDR1 and CDR2 sequences are SGHVS and FQNEAQ. The CDR3 is made up of 14 amino acids. As DNA, the CDR3 is TGTGCCAGCAGCTTTAGCGGGGTCACCGGGGAGCTGTTTTTT. Its protein product is CASSFSGVTGELFF.

This chain links TRBV19 with TRBJ2-5, with D maybe TRBD2 (6 bases). Trimming removed 7 bases from V and 0 bases from J, with 15 bases in between. The CDR3 covers 15 residues. Per the germline V gene, CDR1 is LNHDA and CDR2 is SQIVND (reference sequence). DNA for the CDR3: TGTGCCAGTAAATACGCTGGAGGGTACCAAGAGACCCAGTACTTC. It is translated as CASKYAGGYQETQYF.

This chain links TRBV7-9 with TRBJ2-1; TRBD1 aligns across 7 bases. CDR3 length equals 18 residues. Unmatched junction bases numbered 15, after V lost 5 bases and J lost 2 bases. Germline CDR1 is SEHNR and CDR2 is FQNEAQ (reference sequence). The CDR3 sequence is CASSPTPTRGQPYNEQFF. The DNA for the CDR3 is TGTGCCAGCAGCCCGACCCCAACCCGGGGACAGCCCTACAATGAGCAGTTCTTC.

The V gene is TRBV19, the J gene TRBJ2-7; 9 nucleotides match TRBD1. The CDR3 sequence is 15 residues long. V gave up 4 bases and J gave up 3 bases; unmatched junction bases: 7. Germline V CDR1 and CDR2: LNHDA, SQIVND (reference sequence). The DNA for the CDR3 is TGTGCCAGTAGTAGAAGGGGACAGGGTGGCTACGAGCAGTACTTC. Its translation is CASSRRGQGGYEQYF.

The CDR3 DNA reads TGTGCCAGCAGTTTAGTGGGACTAGATGCAGATACGCAGTATTTT. This encodes CASSLVGLDADTQYF. The chain is built from TRBV28 and TRBJ2-3, with 8 nucleotides matching TRBD2. The CDR3 runs to 15 residues. The V segment lost 2 bases and the J segment 4 bases; nucleotides outside the gene matches: 5. Germline CDR1 and CDR2: MDHEN and SYDVKM.

This chain links TRBV5-4 with TRBJ2-1; possibly TRBD1 for D (5 bases). CDR3 length equals 16 residues. CDR1 and CDR2 (germline): SGHNT, YYREEE (reference sequence). Trimming shortened V by 4 bases and J by 0 bases, and 14 bases separated the two germline ends. CDR3 sequence: CASSAGQGYSYNEQFF. CDR3 nucleotides: TGTGCCAGCAGCGCTGGGCAGGGTTACTCCTACAATGAGCAGTTCTTC.

The V and J genes are TRBV28 and TRBJ1-2; no firm D call. Germline lookup yields CDR1 MDHEN and CDR2 SYDVKM. The ends were cut back, 3 bases at V and 6 bases at J, with 8 bases in the middle. This CDR3 is 12 amino acids long. CDR3 protein: CASSLSSHGYTF. In DNA, the CDR3 is TGTGCCAGCAGTTTGAGTTCTCATGGCTACACCTTC.

This clone was counted only a few times. V is TRBV19 and J is TRBJ2-2; 10 nucleotides line up with TRBD2. The V gene end was trimmed by 9 bases and the J gene end by 6 bases; junction bases not matched to a gene: 7. Germline V gene lookup returns CDR1 LNHDA and CDR2 SQIVND (reference sequence). This CDR3 has 14 residues. The CDR3: CASGLAGVAGELFF. As DNA, the CDR3 is TGTGCCAGCGGTCTAGCGGGAGTTGCCGGGGAGCTGTTTTTT.

This clone was seen more than once but under ten times. The V call is TRBV7-3, the J call TRBJ2-7, with no clear D. The CDR3 length is 13 residues. V lost 1 base to trimming and J lost 3 bases, with 7 bases between them. Germline CDR1 SGHTA, CDR2 FQGTGA. DNA for the CDR3: TGTGCCAGCAGCTTAAACAAAGACTACGAGCAGTACTTC. Translation gives CASSLNKDYEQYF.

The chain employs TRBV6-5 and TRBJ2-3; D not certain. Trimming cost V 0 bases and J 6 bases, with 7 bases left between them. This CDR3 contains 13 residues. The germline V gene encodes CDR1 MNHEY and CDR2 SVGAGI. CDR3 protein: CASSYSARDTQYF. DNA of the CDR3: TGTGCCAGCAGTTACTCGGCCAGGGATACGCAGTATTTT.